This record concerns one T cell receptor (beta chain) sequence. The sample is drawn from a study of blood T cells in healthy people across ages. The germline gives CDR1 MNHNY, CDR2 SVGAGI (reference sequence). With 0 bases removed from V and 8 bases from J, the gap between germline ends came to 13 bases. The CDR3 loop spans 15 amino acids. Isolation yielded PBMCs, at least 7 million per sample, in every case. Total RNA, at least 5.5 micrograms per sample, was extracted from PBMCs. Using a J-beta primer mix together with a sample-barcoded 5' primer, a second PCR was run for about 7 to 12 cycles. TCRdb recomputed calls from the 5' RACE reads with MiXCR, one row per CDR3 protein. This table holds about 640,000 distinct CDR3 sequences, about 53% found once.

The chain carries TRBV6-6 and TRBJ1-4, with D possibly TRBD1 on 5 matching bases. The specimen was blood. This TCR derives from a man between 60 and 75 years old in good health. The DNA for the CDR3 is TGTGCCAGCAGTTACTCTTTGCAGGGTAACGAAAAACTGTTTTTT. Translation gives CASSYSLQGNEKLFF.